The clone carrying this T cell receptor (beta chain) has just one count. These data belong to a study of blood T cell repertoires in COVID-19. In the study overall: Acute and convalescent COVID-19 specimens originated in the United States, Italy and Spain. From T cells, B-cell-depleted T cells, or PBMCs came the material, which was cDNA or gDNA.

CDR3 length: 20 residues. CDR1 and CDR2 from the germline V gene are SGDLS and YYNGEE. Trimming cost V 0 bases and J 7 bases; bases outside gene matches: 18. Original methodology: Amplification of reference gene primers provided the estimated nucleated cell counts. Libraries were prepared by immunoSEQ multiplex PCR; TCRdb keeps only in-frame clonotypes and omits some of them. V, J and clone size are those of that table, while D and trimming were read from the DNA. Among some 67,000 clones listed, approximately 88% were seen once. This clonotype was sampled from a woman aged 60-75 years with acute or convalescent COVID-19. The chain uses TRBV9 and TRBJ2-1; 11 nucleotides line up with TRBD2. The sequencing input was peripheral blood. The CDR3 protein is CASSVVGQVSGRALENEQFF. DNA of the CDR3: TGTGCCAGCAGCGTAGTAGGGCAGGTTAGCGGGAGGGCCTTGGAGAATGAGCAGTTCTTC.